Below, 17 T cell receptor beta chains from the same sample are listed, as sequenced in a study of identical twins. TCRdb reanalysed the 5' RACE reads using MiXCR and keeps one entry per CDR3 protein. The table has about 890,000 distinct CDR3 sequences, roughly an eighth seen once. The sample was also reused in another study, on yellow fever vaccine responses in identical twins.

Material for sequencing was PBMCs. Every receptor here comes from a woman aged 18-30 years in good health.

In its sample, this clonotype was seen many times. DNA of the CDR3: TGTGCCACCAGCAGAGATCCAGCTGAGGAGCAGTACTTC. It yields the protein CATSRDPAEEQYF. The V gene is TRBV15, the J gene TRBJ2-7, with D uncertain. Trimming stripped 0 bases from V and 7 bases from J, with 10 bases between. Germline-derived CDR1 and CDR2 are LNHNV and YYDKDF (reference sequence). The CDR3 extends over 13 amino acids.

This clonotype appeared a few times. The chain employs TRBV12-3 or TRBV12-4 and TRBJ2-5, with D maybe TRBD1 (6 bases). The CDR3 consists of 15 residues. Trimming stripped 5 bases from V and 5 bases from J, with 18 bases between. The CDR3 bases are TGTGCCAGCAGTATAGGGACATTAATACGGGAGACCCAGTACTTC. Translated: CASSIGTLIRETQYF.

The sample holds a few counts of this clonotype. V usage is TRBV7-9 and J usage is TRBJ2-1; D not resolved. Trimming stripped 4 bases from V and 10 bases from J, with 11 bases between. The CDR3 consists of 12 residues. Germline V CDR1 and CDR2: SEHNR, FQNEAQ (reference sequence). The CDR3 loop is CASSSVVEEQFF. The CDR3 bases are TGTGCCAGCAGCTCTGTGGTGGAGGAGCAGTTCTTC.

This clonotype occurred a few times. The chain links TRBV12-3 or TRBV12-4 to TRBJ2-3; 7 nucleotides align to TRBD1. Germline trimming cut 1 base from V and 6 bases from J; bases unmatched to any gene: 7. The CDR3 contains 15 residues. CDR3 sequence (DNA): TGTGCCAGCAGTTTAGAGGGGGCGCAGATGGATACGCAGTATTTT. Amino acids: CASSLEGAQMDTQYF.

In this sample, this clonotype turned up a few times. The genes are TRBV12-3 or TRBV12-4 and TRBJ2-1; D is possibly TRBD2 (7 bases). The V end lost 3 bases, the J end lost 0 bases, and 12 bases lay between the germline ends. The CDR3 runs 16 residues. The CDR3 is CASSFGGGASYNEQFF. The CDR3 DNA reads as TGTGCCAGCAGTTTTGGGGGGGGGGCCTCCTACAATGAGCAGTTCTTC.

This clonotype appeared a few times. This chain uses TRBV24-1 with TRBJ2-1; D is unresolved. Germline V lookup: CDR1 KGHDR, CDR2 SFDVKD. Trimming took off 5 bases at V and 3 bases at J, with 13 bases between the two ends. This CDR3 is 15 amino acids long. This CDR3 is CATSGTEKYYNEQFF. In nucleotides, the CDR3 is TGTGCCACCAGTGGGACGGAAAAGTACTACAATGAGCAGTTCTTC.

The V gene is TRBV20-1, the J gene TRBJ2-3; D is unresolved. The CDR3 loop spans 14 amino acids. V lost 3 bases and J 2 bases, leaving 12 bases between the germline ends. CDR1 and CDR2 (germline): DFQATT, SNEGSKA (reference sequence). The CDR3 nucleotides are TGCAGTGCTAGCCCCCAGACATTCACAGATACGCAGTATTTT. This gives the protein CSASPQTFTDTQYF.

The rearrangement uses TRBV20-1 and TRBJ1-2; D possibly corresponds to TRBD1 (5 bases). CDR1 DFQATT and CDR2 SNEGSKA come from the germline V gene (reference sequence). This CDR3 spans 13 amino acids. Trimming stripped 3 bases from V and 8 bases from J, with 16 bases between. The CDR3 DNA sequence: TGCAGTGCTAGCTTAGACAGAGCTGGAGGCTACACCTTC. This translates into CSASLDRAGGYTF.

Many counts were recorded for this clonotype. V gene TRBV7-2 combines with J gene TRBJ2-5; tentative D call: TRBD1 (5 bases). The CDR3 is made up of 16 amino acids. Trimming removed 7 bases at V and 4 bases at J, with 22 bases between. The germline CDR1 and CDR2 sequences are SGHTA and FQGNSA. The CDR3 DNA follows: TGTGCCAGCACCTCATCCTGGGCAGGGTTTTTAGAGACCCAGTACTTC. Translation: CASTSSWAGFLETQYF. Looking up the rest from reference TRBV7-2 and TRBJ2-5 gives the full variable domain: GAGVSQSPSNKVTEKGKDVELRCDPISGHTALYWYRQSLGQGLEFLIYFQGNSAPDKSGLPSDRFSAERTGGSVSTLTIQRTQQEDSAVYLCASTSSWAGFLETQYFGPGTRLLVL.

The V and J genes are TRBV27 and TRBJ2-3; 14 nucleotides match TRBD2. V shed 7 bases and J 0 bases; nucleotides not matched to a gene: 15. CDR3 length equals 20 residues. Germline-derived CDR1 and CDR2 are MNHEY and SMNVEV (reference sequence). The CDR3 reads CASILSGRLAGGRSTDTQYF. CDR3 sequence (DNA): TGTGCCAGCATCCTGTCAGGTCGACTAGCGGGAGGGCGTAGCACAGATACGCAGTATTTT.

The J gene is TRBJ1-4, the V gene TRBV5-1, with D perhaps TRBD1 (6 bases). Germline CDR1 SGHRS, CDR2 YFSETQ. V was clipped by 2 bases and J by 2 bases, with 13 bases between them. This CDR3 contains 16 residues. CDR3 DNA: TGCGCCAGCAGCTTAGCCAGGGGTTCGACTAATGAAAAACTGTTTTTT. It is translated as CASSLARGSTNEKLFF.

CDR3 region: CSASRGRGWTETQYF. CDR3 DNA: TGCAGTGCTAGCAGGGGTCGGGGATGGACAGAGACCCAGTACTTC. The chain recombines TRBV20-1 with TRBJ2-5; maybe TRBD1 (6 bases). The CDR3 extends over 15 amino acids. Trimming left V 3 bases short and J 4 bases short, with 18 bases between. Germline CDR1 and CDR2: DFQATT and SNEGSKA (reference sequence).

This clonotype was observed a handful of times. This chain uses TRBV11-2 with TRBJ1-1; 8 bases agree with TRBD1. The CDR3 spans 15 residues. The V segment lost 3 bases and the J segment 1 base; nucleotides outside the gene matches: 4. CDR1 and CDR2 from the germline V gene are SGHAT and FQNNGV. The CDR3 is CASSFIGTGNTEAFF. In DNA form, the CDR3 reads TGTGCCAGCAGCTTTATAGGGACAGGGAACACTGAAGCTTTCTTT.

Ten or more counts support this clonotype. The chain carries TRBV16 and TRBJ2-3; no clear D gene. The V end lost 2 bases, the J end lost 4 bases, and 10 bases lay between the germline ends. Germline values: CDR1 KGHSY, CDR2 FQNENV. The CDR3 contains 14 residues. CDR3 DNA: TGTGCCAGCAGCCAAGATTCGCGCCCAGATACGCAGTATTTT. Translation gives CASSQDSRPDTQYF. Using reference TRBV16 and TRBJ2-3 for the parts outside the CDR3, the full variable domain is GEEVAQTPKHLVRGEGQKAKLYCAPIKGHSYVFWYQQVLKNEFKFLISFQNENVFDETGMPKERFSAKCLPNSPCSLEIQATKLEDSAVYFCASSQDSRPDTQYFGPGTRLTVL.

This clonotype was seen ten or more times. The rearrangement uses TRBV25-1 and TRBJ2-7, with D possibly TRBD2 on 8 matching bases. The V and J ends lost 5 bases and 2 bases respectively, with 25 bases between them. The CDR3 is made up of 18 amino acids. Germline V lookup: CDR1 MGHDK, CDR2 SYGVNS. The CDR3 DNA is TGTGCCAGCAGTATTGGGACAGCCCCAGCGGGAGTCCCCTACGAGCAGTACTTC. It yields the protein CASSIGTAPAGVPYEQYF.

Notes on this clonotype: Germline and junction disagree at one end, which may indicate a read error. The V and J genes are TRBV6-1 and TRBJ2-3; 12 bases match TRBD1. Germline values: CDR1 MNHNS, CDR2 SASEGT. The CDR3 totals 16 residues. As DNA, the CDR3 is TGTGCCAGCAGTCGGGACAGGGGGCGGACCCCCCATACGCACTATTTT. Protein product: CASSRDRGRTPHTHYF.

This clonotype has a count of ten or more. The rearrangement uses TRBV7-9 and TRBJ1-1; D possibly corresponds to TRBD1 (6 bases). V was cut by 5 bases and J by 3 bases, with 10 bases left in between. The germline V gene has CDR1 SEHNR and CDR2 FQNEAQ (reference sequence). The CDR3 is 13 amino acids. The chain's CDR3 is CASSPNRDTEAFF. The CDR3 DNA reads TGTGCCAGCAGCCCGAACAGGGACACTGAAGCTTTCTTT.